The 6 T cell receptor beta chains below all came from one sample that was sequenced in a study of neurological immune-mediated disorders. TCRdb used MiXCR to reprocess the 5' RACE reads, holding one entry per CDR3 protein. Of tens of thousands of distinct CDR3 sequences listed, over 9% were seen once; the top ten hold more than 1.5%. Sequencing input: PBMCs. The source of these receptors is a man aged 40-49 years in good health.

The sample holds a few counts of this clonotype. The chain joins TRBV18 to TRBJ1-4, with 10 bases lining up with TRBD1. In germline, CDR1 is KGHSH, CDR2 LQKENI. The CDR3 length is 15 residues. V trimming: 6 bases; J trimming: 8 bases; junction bases outside the gene matches: 9. CDR3 residues: CASSPGPDRGEKLFF. Here the CDR3 DNA reads TGTGCCAGCTCCCCAGGCCCGGACAGGGGGGAAAAACTGTTTTTT.

This clonotype was recorded at least ten times. The chain has TRBV18 and TRBJ2-7; D not resolved. The CDR3 loop spans 11 amino acids. The V end lost 2 bases, the J end lost 5 bases, and 4 bases lay between the germline ends. Germline CDR1 is KGHSH and CDR2 is LQKENI. The DNA of the CDR3 is TGTGCCAGCTCACCAGGGGACGAGCAGTACTTC. Residues: CASSPGDEQYF.

The gene calls are TRBV7-2 and TRBJ2-3; 11 bases line up with TRBD2. CDR3 length: 16 residues. Germline trimming cut 5 bases from V and 1 base from J; bases unmatched to any gene: 5. Germline CDR1 reads SGHTA; CDR2 reads FQGNSA. The chain's CDR3 is CASSPLTSGGTDTQYF. The CDR3 DNA sequence: TGTGCCAGCAGCCCTTTGACTAGCGGGGGCACAGATACGCAGTATTTT.

The rearrangement links TRBV12-3 or TRBV12-4 to TRBJ2-3; TRBD2 might be the D (5 bases). With 3 bases removed from V and 0 bases from J, the gap between germline ends came to 10 bases. The length of the CDR3 is 15 residues. In nucleotides, the CDR3 is TGTGCCAGCAGTTTCTCCAGCGGTAGCACAGATACGCAGTATTTT. It yields the protein CASSFSSGSTDTQYF.

There are many counts of this clonotype. This chain uses TRBV5-1 with TRBJ1-1; possible D gene TRBD1, 5 bases. Germline-derived CDR1 and CDR2 are SGHRS and YFSETQ. The V end lost 1 base, the J end lost 4 bases, and 20 bases lay between the germline ends. CDR3 size: 17 residues. Here the CDR3 DNA reads TGCGCCAGCAGCTTGAGGAACGAGGGGCGCGTTATCACTGAAGCTTTCTTT. As protein: CASSLRNEGRVITEAFF.

V gene TRBV5-1 combines with J gene TRBJ2-1, with D perhaps being TRBD1 or TRBD2 (7 bases each). The CDR3 totals 16 residues. Trimming left V 4 bases short and J 4 bases short, with 18 bases between. Germline V gene data show CDR1 as SGHRS and CDR2 as YFSETQ. CDR3 coding DNA: TGCGCCAGCAGCGGGAGGGGGCAAGAACCTTACAATGAGCAGTTCTTC. This translates into CASSGRGQEPYNEQFF.